This T cell receptor (beta chain) was sequenced for a study of blood T cell repertoires in COVID-19. V dropped 3 bases and J dropped 7; count of bases not matched to a gene: 0. The CDR3 has 12 amino acids. In the study's own analysis: Amplifying reference gene primers gave estimates of nucleated cell counts. Measured with immunoSEQ multiplex PCR; TCRdb has only the in-frame clones, and not every one. The D gene and trimming were derived from the DNA, and the V and J assignments and clone size from that table. This sample has around 260,000 clones, with about nine tenths found just once. The genes are TRBV12-3 or TRBV12-4 and TRBJ1-5, with 7 bases that match TRBD1. Sequenced input: peripheral blood. This TCR came from a man aged 40-49 years who had recovered from COVID-19. The CDR3: CASSLGQQPQHF. The CDR3 DNA sequence: TGTGCCAGCAGTTTGGGACAGCAGCCCCAGCATTTT.